The 29 T cell receptor beta chains given below trace back to one sample, sequenced in a study of T cell responses to AZD1222 COVID-19 vaccine (dated by TCRdb to the early 2020s). Preparation of the library involved the immunoSEQ multiplex PCR assay. TCRdb obtained this table from immuneACCESS and retained in-frame rearrangements with V and J assigned. These tables miss some clones; where compared with another copy, unresolved V genes account for less than half of the shortfall, and the remainder is unexplained. This sample comprises some 110,000 clones, approximately 87% of them detected only once. The ten top clones hold 5% to 6% of the sample. Read against the paper, the sample's time point label means: baseline before first vaccination. The starting material was peripheral blood, obtained on day 0 of AZD1222 vaccination. These receptors were obtained from an adult in good health.

This chain links TRBV24-1 with TRBJ1-4, with D perhaps TRBD1 (6 bases). The CDR3 is 17 amino acids. V was clipped by 1 base and J by 5 bases, with 16 bases between them. Germline assignment: CDR1 KGHDR and CDR2 SFDVKD. The CDR3 protein is CATSDFRGEGTNEKLFF. The DNA for the CDR3 is TGTGCCACCAGTGATTTCCGGGGCGAGGGGACAAATGAAAAACTGTTTTTT.

This clone showed up just a few times. The chain recombines TRBV28 with TRBJ2-7; D perhaps matches TRBD1 (6 bases). The CDR3 contains 14 residues. The V gene lost 4 bases and the J gene lost 0 bases, with 10 bases spanning the gap. Germline CDR1 MDHEN, CDR2 SYDVKM. CDR3 in DNA: TGTGCCAGCAGTTCAACAGGGAGCTCCTACGAGCAGTACTTC. The encoded protein is CASSSTGSSYEQYF. The complete variable domain, with remaining parts taken from reference TRBV28 and TRBJ2-7, reads DVKVTQSSRYLVKRTGEKVFLECVQDMDHENMFWYRQDPGLGLRLIYFSYDVKMKEKGDIPEGYSVSREKKERFSLILESASTNQTSMYLCASSSTGSSYEQYFGPGTRLTVT.

The chain recombines TRBV20-1 with TRBJ1-5; 7 bases are a match to TRBD1. This CDR3 is built from 14 residues. Germline V gene data show CDR1 as DFQATT and CDR2 as SNEGSKA (reference sequence). Trimming at V came to 3 bases and at J to 4 bases, leaving 6 bases not matched to a gene. The CDR3 protein is CSASPGTENQPQHF. In nucleotides, the CDR3 is TGCAGTGCTAGTCCCGGGACAGAGAATCAGCCCCAGCATTTT.

This sequence joins TRBV7-9 and TRBJ2-1; TRBD2 matches 11 bases. This CDR3 region has 16 residues. The ends lost 5 bases at V and 7 bases at J; junction bases unmatched: 10. Per the germline V gene, CDR1 is SEHNR and CDR2 is FQNEAQ (reference sequence). The DNA of the CDR3 is TGTGCCAGCAGCGCCCTTAGCGGGAGGGCCGGGAATGAGCAGTTCTTC. Encoded protein: CASSALSGRAGNEQFF.

The DNA of the CDR3 is TGCGCCAGCAGACGGCAGGCGCGATCCTACAATGAGCAGTTCTTC. This codes for CASRRQARSYNEQFF. The chain combines TRBV5-1 with TRBJ2-1; D not certain. The CDR3 extends over 15 amino acids. CDR1 is SGHRS and CDR2 is YFSETQ in the germline V gene. V lost 5 bases to trimming and J lost 1 base, with 13 bases between them.

This chain uses TRBV10-3 with TRBJ2-5; 11 nucleotides agree with TRBD1. The CDR3 has 13 residues. Germline V lookup: CDR1 ENHRY, CDR2 SYGVKD. After removal of 7 bases from V and 9 bases from J, the junction contained 7 bases not matched to a gene. The CDR3 loop is CAIKGTGGPAQYF. Written as DNA, the CDR3 is TGTGCCATCAAAGGGACAGGGGGTCCGGCCCAGTACTTC.

This chain joins TRBV6-5 and TRBJ1-5; 7 bases agree with TRBD1. The CDR3 runs to 15 residues. V shed 6 bases and J 3 bases; nucleotides not matched to a gene: 8. Germline V gene sequence: CDR1 MNHEY, CDR2 SVGAGI. This CDR3 is CASRETGTLNQPQHF. The DNA for the CDR3 is TGTGCCAGCAGGGAGACAGGGACCCTCAATCAGCCCCAGCATTTT.

This clone was seen only a few times. The V call is TRBV28, the J call TRBJ2-1, with 9 bases lining up with TRBD1. The germline V gene encodes CDR1 MDHEN and CDR2 SYDVKM. The CDR3 spans 16 residues. The trim removed 7 bases at V and 4 bases at J, leaving 11 bases unmatched. The CDR3 DNA follows: TGTGCCAGCACTCCCGGCGGACAGGGGCAGTACAATGAGCAGTTCTTC. This codes for CASTPGGQGQYNEQFF.

This clone was seen a handful of times. The V and J genes are TRBV6-6 and TRBJ1-6; maybe TRBD1 (5 bases). The CDR3 is 12 residues long. Deletions cut 2 bases from V and 9 bases from J, with 5 bases between. Germline CDR1 is MNHNY and CDR2 is SVGAGI (reference sequence). The CDR3 sequence is CASSYGGSPLHF. The CDR3 bases are TGTGCCAGCAGTTACGGGGGTTCACCCCTCCACTTT.

This chain links TRBV6-4 with TRBJ2-7; 10 nucleotides agree with TRBD2. In germline, CDR1 is MRHNA, CDR2 SNTAGT. V was pared by 3 bases and J by 0 bases, with 2 bases of the junction left unmatched. This CDR3 is built from 15 residues. Written as DNA, the CDR3 is TGTGCCAGCAGTGAAGCTAGCGGGAGCTCCTACGAGCAGTACTTC. Translating it yields CASSEASGSSYEQYF.

The chain joins TRBV4-3 to TRBJ2-7; TRBD1 might be the D (5 bases). This CDR3 is built from 15 residues. Germline V CDR1 and CDR2: LGHNA, YSLEER. V gave up 0 bases and J gave up 1 base, with 10 bases separating them. The CDR3 region has the DNA TGCGCCAGCAGCCAAGATAGGGGCGCTTCCTACGAGCAGTACTTC. Translation gives CASSQDRGASYEQYF.

This chain connects TRBV7-9 to TRBJ2-7; TRBD2 agrees at 7 bases. Losses at the gene ends were 8 bases for V and 3 bases for J; bases not matched to a gene: 10. Per the germline V gene, CDR1 is SEHNR and CDR2 is FQNEAQ (reference sequence). The CDR3 loop spans 14 amino acids. Here the CDR3 reads CASAREGGSYEQYF. The CDR3 nucleotides read TGTGCCAGCGCCCGAGAGGGCGGGAGCTACGAGCAGTACTTC.

V and J are TRBV3-1 (or the pseudogene TRBV3-2) and TRBJ2-3, with 7 bases that match TRBD2. The V and J ends lost 3 bases and 0 bases, in that order; junction bases with no gene match: 3. The CDR3 extends over 15 amino acids. Germline CDR1 reads LGHDT; CDR2 reads YNNKEL (reference sequence). The CDR3 spells CASSQGGDSTDTQYF. For the CDR3, the DNA is TGTGCCAGCAGCCAGGGGGGGGATAGCACAGATACGCAGTATTTT.

V is TRBV15 and J is TRBJ1-4; D gene ambiguous. Germline lookup yields CDR1 LNHNV and CDR2 YYDKDF (reference sequence). V shed 0 bases and J shed 7 bases, with 12 bases lying between them. The CDR3 totals 15 residues. DNA for the CDR3: TGTGCCACCAGCAGAGACTTCTACGCAGCTGAAAAACTGTTTTTT. Its translation is CATSRDFYAAEKLFF.

The V call is TRBV25-1, the J call TRBJ1-2; tentative D call: TRBD1 (5 bases). V was shortened by 8 bases and J by 1 base, with 20 bases between the two germline ends. CDR3 length: 16 residues. Germline CDR1 and CDR2: MGHDK and SYGVNS. CDR3 sequence (DNA): TGTGCCAGCCTTGGGGACGGAGGTTTGGTTAACTATGGCTACACCTTC. Its translation is CASLGDGGLVNYGYTF.

The chain uses TRBV9 and TRBJ2-2; possible D gene TRBD2, 5 bases. The germline V gene encodes CDR1 SGDLS and CDR2 YYNGEE. The V end lost 10 bases, the J end lost 0 bases, and 10 bases lay between the germline ends. This CDR3 is 13 amino acids long. Written as DNA, the CDR3 is TGTGCCTCGGGGAGCCCGAACACCGGGGAGCTGTTTTTT. Its protein product is CASGSPNTGELFF.

The V call is TRBV2, the J call TRBJ2-2, with TRBD1 identical over 9 bases. Germline lookup yields CDR1 SNHLY and CDR2 FYNNEI. J was trimmed by 11 bases and V by 0 bases; bases with no gene match: 13. The CDR3 totals 17 residues. In DNA form, the CDR3 reads TGTGCCAGCAGTGAAGCGGGGACAGGGTGGGAGGAGGGAGAGCTGTTTTTT. Translation gives CASSEAGTGWEEGELFF. The whole variable domain, remainder taken from reference TRBV2 and TRBJ2-2, is EPEVTQTPSHQVTQMGQEVILRCVPISNHLYFYWYRQILGQKVEFLVSFYNNEISEKSEIFDDQFSVERPDGSNFTLKIRSTKLEDSAMYFCASSEAGTGWEEGELFFGEGSRLTVL.

The chain couples TRBV7-2 to TRBJ2-1; 10 bases match TRBD2. Germline V gene sequence: CDR1 SGHTA, CDR2 FQGNSA. V shed 1 base and J 4 bases; nucleotides not matched to a gene: 10. This CDR3 is built from 18 residues. CDR3 coding DNA: TGTGCCAGCAGCTTAGTGGTTCGCCTAGCGGGGGTATACAATGAGCAGTTCTTC. Translation gives CASSLVVRLAGVYNEQFF.

The chain employs TRBV9 and TRBJ2-4; the match to TRBD1 covers 7 bases. The ends lost 3 bases at V and 6 bases at J; junction bases unmatched: 6. This CDR3 has 14 residues. Germline-derived CDR1 and CDR2 are SGDLS and YYNGEE. DNA for the CDR3: TGTGCCAGCAGCGCTACAGGGGATTCAAACATTCAGTACTTC. As protein: CASSATGDSNIQYF.

The chain employs TRBV5-1 and TRBJ1-4; no definite D call. This CDR3 has 15 residues. From germline, CDR1 is SGHRS and CDR2 YFSETQ. The V gene lost 0 bases and the J gene lost 7 bases, with 13 bases spanning the gap. The CDR3 here is CASSLGGQAGEKLFF. The CDR3 coding sequence is TGCGCCAGCAGCTTGGGGGGTCAAGCGGGTGAAAAACTGTTTTTT.

The chain uses TRBV7-8 and TRBJ2-2; 8 bases match TRBD2. The CDR3 runs 15 residues. Trimming cost V 3 bases and J 4 bases; bases outside gene matches: 4. Per the germline V gene, CDR1 is SGHVS and CDR2 is FQNEAQ. CDR3 nucleotide sequence: TGTGCCAGCAGCTTGGATAGCGGGATCACCGGGGAGCTGTTTTTT. It is translated as CASSLDSGITGELFF.

This clone was picked up one time. The genes are TRBV7-3 and TRBJ1-6; D is unclear. Trimming took off 2 bases at V and 5 bases at J, with 4 bases between the two ends. Germline V lookup: CDR1 SGHTA, CDR2 FQGTGA. The CDR3 is 13 residues long. The CDR3 sequence is CASSLENNSPLHF. CDR3 DNA: TGTGCCAGCAGCTTAGAAAATAATTCACCCCTCCACTTT.

This clone was detected only a few times. The rearrangement joins TRBV13 to TRBJ2-1; 11 positions match TRBD1. The J segment lost 12 bases and the V segment lost 5 bases, leaving 12 bases of the junction unmatched. The CDR3 totals 15 residues. Germline loops: CDR1 PRHDT, CDR2 FYEKMQ (reference sequence). This CDR3 reads CASSPDRGPPVWQFF. CDR3 sequence (DNA): TGTGCCAGCAGCCCGGACAGGGGGCCGCCGGTTTGGCAGTTCTTC.

This chain connects TRBV5-4 to TRBJ2-1; D is undetermined. CDR3 length: 16 amino acids. Trimming stripped 0 bases from V and 5 bases from J, with 15 bases between. Germline CDR1 SGHNT, CDR2 YYREEE (reference sequence). The CDR3 DNA follows: TGTGCCAGCAGCTTGGGGGGTTTAACACCGAACAATGAGCAGTTCTTC. Its translation: CASSLGGLTPNNEQFF.

The CDR3 DNA reads as TGTGCCAGTAGTATTTTTGGGGTTGGGACCGCCTACGAGCAGTACTTC. Its translation: CASSIFGVGTAYEQYF. This sequence joins TRBV19 and TRBJ2-7; D possibly uses TRBD1 or TRBD2 (5 bases each). The CDR3 covers 16 residues. V lost 3 bases and J 2 bases, leaving 17 bases between the germline ends. The germline CDR1 and CDR2 sequences are LNHDA and SQIVND (reference sequence).

The genes are TRBV19 and TRBJ2-1, with 9 bases lining up with TRBD1. CDR3 length: 16 amino acids. Germline V gene lookup returns CDR1 LNHDA and CDR2 SQIVND (reference sequence). The J segment lost 3 bases and the V segment lost 4 bases, leaving 7 bases of the junction unmatched. The DNA of the CDR3 is TGTGCCAGTAGTACCAGACAGGGGGGCCACTACAATGAGCAGTTCTTC. Translated, it gives CASSTRQGGHYNEQFF.

This clone was found once. The chain links TRBV7-9 to TRBJ2-1; TRBD2 agrees at 13 bases. Germline CDR1 SEHNR, CDR2 FQNEAQ (reference sequence). The CDR3 loop spans 19 amino acids. The junction had 14 bases not matched to a gene; V was cut back by 5 bases and J by 4 bases. CDR3 in amino acids: CASSPYPGLAGQMYNEQFF. The CDR3, as DNA: TGTGCCAGCAGCCCGTACCCGGGACTAGCGGGACAAATGTACAATGAGCAGTTCTTC.

The V and J genes are TRBV6-5 and TRBJ1-5, with D possibly TRBD1 on 6 matching bases. V lost 5 bases and J lost 6, with 17 bases in between. The length of the CDR3 is 15 residues. The germline V gene has CDR1 MNHEY and CDR2 SVGAGI. CDR3 residues: CASSQIQGGGQPQHF. The CDR3 nucleotides read TGTGCCAGCAGTCAAATACAGGGAGGTGGTCAGCCCCAGCATTTT.

The chain couples TRBV13 to TRBJ2-7; unclear D gene. This CDR3 contains 13 residues. From germline, CDR1 is PRHDT and CDR2 FYEKMQ (reference sequence). The V gene lost 1 base and the J gene lost 3 bases, with 7 bases spanning the gap. In DNA form, the CDR3 reads TGTGCCAGCAGCTTAGTTGGTAACTACGAGCAGTACTTC. Protein sequence: CASSLVGNYEQYF.